One sample yielded the 14 T cell receptor beta chains listed below, sequenced in a study of T-cell memory formation after mild COVID-19. TCRdb itself ran the 5' RACE reads through MiXCR, one entry per CDR3 protein. Here the sample spans 89,000 or so distinct CDR3 sequences, 9.5% to 15% being singletons. The sample consisted of PBMCs or a T cell subset sorted from them (not recorded which). The receptors were gathered from a young man who had mild COVID-19 (a few samples of this study predate the infection). Cell type and time point are not known.

The chain recombines TRBV20-1 with TRBJ2-7; D assignment may be TRBD1 or TRBD2 (5 bases each). V lost 3 bases and J 3 bases, leaving 18 bases between the germline ends. The germline gives CDR1 DFQATT, CDR2 SNEGSKA (reference sequence). The CDR3 is 15 residues long. The CDR3 sequence is CSARGTGLTDYEQYV. As DNA, the CDR3 is TGCAGTGCTAGGGGCACCGGACTGACAGACTACGAGCAGTACGTC.

In this sample, this clonotype turned up a few times. The V call is TRBV25-1, the J call TRBJ2-4, with D uncertain. CDR1 MGHDK and CDR2 SYGVNS come from the germline V gene. This CDR3 contains 12 residues. With 6 bases removed from V and 4 bases from J, the gap between germline ends came to 7 bases. The CDR3 nucleotides read TGTGCCAGCAGCGGGCCGAAAAACATTCAGTACTTC. Residues: CASSGPKNIQYF. The variable domain in full, with the rest retrieved from reference TRBV25-1 and TRBJ2-4, is EADIYQTPRYLVIGTGKKITLECSQTMGHDKMYWYQQDPGMELHLIHYSYGVNSTEKGDLSSESTVSRIRTEHFPLTLESARPSHTSQYLCASSGPKNIQYFGAGTRLSVL.

This sequence joins TRBV6-5 and TRBJ2-2; D is uncertain. Deletions cut 4 bases from V and 4 bases from J, with 4 bases between. In germline, CDR1 is MNHEY, CDR2 SVGAGI. This CDR3 is built from 12 residues. Written as DNA, the CDR3 is TGTGCCAGCAGTTCCTTCACCGGGGAGCTGTTTTTT. Its protein is CASSSFTGELFF.

V and J are TRBV12-3 or TRBV12-4 and TRBJ1-4; perhaps TRBD1 as D (6 bases). The germline V and J ends were trimmed by 1 base and 6 bases, with 21 bases remaining between them. The CDR3 covers 18 residues. CDR3: CASSLGGHQGISDEKLFF. In DNA form, the CDR3 reads TGTGCCAGCAGTTTAGGGGGGCACCAGGGGATTTCCGATGAAAAACTGTTTTTT.

This sequence joins TRBV12-3 or TRBV12-4 and TRBJ2-3, with D possibly TRBD1 on 5 matching bases. V was shortened by 8 bases and J by 5 bases, with 8 bases between the two germline ends. CDR3 length equals 11 residues. CDR3 protein: CASGAVDTQYF. The CDR3 DNA follows: TGTGCCAGCGGGGCGGTAGATACGCAGTATTTT.

This clonotype was observed a few times. The gene calls are TRBV3-1 and TRBJ2-3, with D perhaps assigned TRBD1 or TRBD2 (5 bases each). Germline lookup yields CDR1 LGHDT and CDR2 YNNKEL (reference sequence). Trimming took off 4 bases at V and 6 bases at J, with 20 bases between the two ends. The CDR3 consists of 16 residues. The CDR3 DNA reads TGTGCCAGCAGCCCCACCGAGTTAGGGGACCCGGATACGCAGTATTTT. Translating gives CASSPTELGDPDTQYF.

The chain couples TRBV11-1 to TRBJ1-6; D remains ambiguous. CDR1 is SGHAT, CDR2 FQDESV, per germline (reference sequence). V dropped 1 base and J dropped 6 bases, with 13 bases sitting between them. This CDR3 has 16 residues. The DNA for the CDR3 is TGTGCCAGCAGCTTAGAAGGAAACTCGATTAATTCACCCCTCCACTTT. Amino acid sequence: CASSLEGNSINSPLHF.

The chain combines TRBV6-5 with TRBJ2-1; no clear D. V was pared by 2 bases and J by 5 bases, with 10 bases between. CDR1 and CDR2 from the germline V gene are MNHEY and SVGAGI. This CDR3 is built from 14 residues. This CDR3 reads CASSYKRHNNEQFF. The CDR3 region has the DNA TGTGCCAGCAGTTACAAGAGACACAACAATGAGCAGTTCTTC.

This clonotype has just a few counts. This chain connects TRBV12-3 or TRBV12-4 to TRBJ2-4; D not certain. V lost 3 bases, J lost 0 bases, and 9 bases lay in between. The CDR3 is 15 residues long. CDR3 in amino acids: CASSFGGLAKNIQYF. The CDR3 DNA follows: TGTGCCAGCAGTTTCGGCGGTCTAGCCAAAAACATTCAGTACTTC.

The genes are TRBV7-8 and TRBJ2-3; 12 bases match TRBD2. The V and J ends lost 5 bases and 2 bases, in that order; junction bases with no gene match: 5. Germline V gene sequence: CDR1 SGHVS, CDR2 FQNEAQ. The CDR3 has 16 amino acids. This CDR3 reads CASSKGTSGPTDTQYF. As DNA, the CDR3 is TGTGCCAGCAGCAAAGGGACTAGCGGGCCCACAGATACGCAGTATTTT.

This sequence joins TRBV9 and TRBJ2-3, with 8 bases fitting TRBD2. Trimming took 0 bases from V and 4 from J; bases not matched to a gene: 7. Germline V CDR1 and CDR2: SGDLS, YYNGEE. The CDR3 is 16 amino acids. CDR3 in DNA: TGTGCCAGCAGCGTAGAGGGTAGCGGGGTCTCAGATACGCAGTATTTT. Translating it yields CASSVEGSGVSDTQYF.

This clonotype was observed a few times. The genes are TRBV20-1 and TRBJ1-1; 8 nucleotides match TRBD1. Germline assignment: CDR1 DFQATT and CDR2 SNEGSKA (reference sequence). V shed 0 bases, J shed 2 bases, and the junction held 8 bases outside the gene matches. The CDR3 runs to 16 residues. The CDR3 DNA is TGCAGTGCTAGAGATCAGGGGGCTATGGTTAACACTGAAGCTTTCTTT. Translated: CSARDQGAMVNTEAFF.

This clonotype was recorded a few times. The chain recombines TRBV5-1 with TRBJ2-7, with TRBD2 identical over 7 bases. The CDR3 length is 14 residues. The V and J ends lost 0 bases and 5 bases, in that order; junction bases with no gene match: 5. From germline, CDR1 is SGHRS and CDR2 YFSETQ. CDR3: CASSLGGGLNEQYV. For the CDR3, the DNA is TGCGCCAGCAGCTTGGGCGGGGGTCTCAACGAGCAGTACGTC.

This clonotype was detected a few times. The chain couples TRBV7-9 to TRBJ1-2, with D maybe TRBD1 (5 bases). Germline CDR1 reads SEHNR; CDR2 reads FQNEAQ (reference sequence). This CDR3 is 15 amino acids long. V lost 4 bases and J lost 2, with 14 bases in between. The CDR3: CASSSTESVNYGYTF. CDR3 DNA sequence: TGTGCCAGCAGCTCGACAGAAAGCGTGAACTATGGCTACACCTTC. The whole variable domain, filled in from reference TRBV7-9 and TRBJ1-2, reads DTGVSQNPRHKITKRGQNVTFRCDPISEHNRLYWYRQTLGQGPEFLTYFQNEAQLEKSRLLSDRFSAERPKGSFSTLEIQRTEQGDSAMYLCASSSTESVNYGYTFGSGTRLTVV.